This T cell receptor beta chain derives from a study of blood T cells in healthy people across ages. This clonotype was seen at least ten times. Its antigen is currently unknown. Study-level results: Getting older went along with TCR beta diversity per million T cells dropping roughly linearly. Donor CMV infection status was unknown, possibly confounding age-related changes in expanded clonotypes.

The trim removed 6 bases at V and 11 bases at J, leaving 17 bases unmatched. CDR3 length equals 15 residues. CDR1 is SGHTA and CDR2 is FQGNSA in the germline V gene. Through a sample-barcoded 5' primer and a J-beta primer mix, a second PCR was run for about 6 to 11 cycles. From the 5' RACE reads, TCRdb called clonotypes with MiXCR, one entry per CDR3 protein. The table shows approximately 850,000 distinct CDR3 sequences, with more than 40% occurring only once. There were healthy Caucasian individuals from Russia, aged about 6 to 100, serving as donors. Roughly 10 milliliters of peripheral blood were drawn from each donor.

The origin of this receptor is a man aged 55 to 70 in good health. V gene TRBV7-2 combines with J gene TRBJ2-5; TRBD2 aligns across 8 bases. The sample was blood. The CDR3 DNA reads as TGTGCCAGCAGTCCCGGGGGGGGAGTTAAGACTGAGCAGTACTTC. Translating it yields CASSPGGGVKTEQYF.